This T cell receptor beta chain was sequenced during a study of response to subunit inactivated influenza vaccine. This CDR3 spans 15 amino acids. Germline-derived CDR1 and CDR2 are SEHNR and FQNEAQ (reference sequence). Trimming cost V 5 bases and J 5 bases, with 16 bases left between them. Whole-study findings and limits: Authors suggested that a seasonal influenza vaccination recruits few new T cells each time.

This clonotype was seen only a few times. Its antigen is not identified. Via MiXCR, TCRdb re-called the RT-PCR reads, giving one row per CDR3 protein. The sample records about 300,000 distinct CDR3 sequences, approximately 23% being singletons. The J gene is TRBJ1-5, the V gene TRBV7-9; D remains ambiguous. The starting material was PBMCs from blood, obtained about 20 months after vaccination. The TCR comes from a man between 50 and 70 years old who received an inactivated influenza vaccine. The CDR3 DNA is TGTGCCAGCAGCGGACCCGGGAGCGGGGATCAGCCCCAGCATTTT. Amino acid sequence: CASSGPGSGDQPQHF.